Listed here are 8 T cell receptor beta chains from one sample, sequenced in a study of CD8+ T cells in alopecia areata. Extraction and reverse transcription of RNA yielded cDNA as the sequencing template. The protocol was immunoSEQ multiplex PCR, while the TCRdb copy is restricted to in-frame clones and leaves out a portion. This record lists roughly 120,000 clones, none seen once only, and the top ten clones contain roughly a fifth. The sample taken for sequencing was lesional skin. These receptor sequences come from a C3H/HeJ mouse with alopecia areata. MHC haplotype of the mouse line: H2-k.

Points on this clone: Each gene name is a mouse one. The sequence runs out 4 residues before the end of the CDR3; the remainder is reconstructed from the germline J gene. The chain couples TRBV1 to TRBJ2-3; 11 bases are shared with TRBD2. The CDR3 has 17 amino acids. Germline lookup yields CDR1 NSQYPW and CDR2 LRSPGD (reference sequence). CDR3 sequence: CTCSADRTGGARETLYF. The CDR3 bases that were read are TGCACCTGCAGTGCAGATCGCACTGGGGGGGCGCGAGAA.

The table lists this clone with a few counts. Gene names refer to mouse genes. Coverage ceases 4 residues before the CDR3 finishes, and the germline J gene fills in the end. The gene calls are TRBV13-2 and TRBJ2-7; D ambiguous. The CDR3 runs 14 residues. The germline gives CDR1 NNHNN, CDR2 SYGAGS (reference sequence). V lost 3 bases and J 0 bases, leaving 10 bases between the germline ends. The covered CDR3 bases are TGTGCCAGCGGTGGTGCACACACCTCCTAT. Its translation is CASGGAHTSY. From start to end, the CDR3 is CASGGAHTSYEQYF.

This clone has more than one count but fewer than ten. Gene names refer to mouse genes. The read falls 4 residues short of the CDR3 end, and the missing part is taken from the germline J gene. The chain recombines TRBV19 with TRBJ2-3; 10 bases align to TRBD1. The CDR3 spans 14 residues. The V segment lost 2 bases and the J segment 4 bases; nucleotides outside the gene matches: 1. Looked up from germline, CDR1 is FNHDT and CDR2 is SITEND (reference sequence). CDR3 DNA, as far as it was read: TGTGCCAGCAGTATGGGACAGGGGTCAGAA. It yields the protein CASSMGQGSE. The entire CDR3 protein is CASSMGQGSETLYF. Full variable domain (missing parts from reference TRBV19 and TRBJ2-3): GGIITQTPKFLIGQEGQKLTLKCQQNFNHDTMYWYRQDSGKGLRLIYYSITENDLQKGDLSEGYDASREKKSSFSLTVTSAQKNEMAVFLCASSMGQGSETLYFGSGTRLTVL.

In its sample, this clone was seen many times. Gene names follow the mouse nomenclature. The observed sequence ends 4 residues before the CDR3 terminus, with the missing tail filled in from the germline J gene. The V call is TRBV1, the J call TRBJ2-7, with 7 bases fitting TRBD1. The CDR3 is made up of 15 amino acids. The germline gives CDR1 NSQYPW, CDR2 LRSPGD (reference sequence). With V trimmed by 0 bases and J by 2 bases, 4 bases remained unmatched. The DNA read from the CDR3 is TGCACCTGCAGTGCAGATTGGGGACAGACCTAT. Its protein product is CTCSADWGQTY. The entire CDR3 reads CTCSADWGQTYEQYF.

Concerning this clone itself: At residue 11, the TCRdb protein and translated DNA are inconsistent; the protein given comes from the DNA. Genes and germline are mouse. Coverage ceases 3 residues before the CDR3 finishes, and the germline J gene fills in the end. The V call is TRBV13-1, the J call TRBJ1-3, with 9 bases fitting TRBD1. CDR3 length equals 14 residues. V shed 7 bases and J 3 bases; nucleotides not matched to a gene: 5. Looked up from germline, CDR1 is NSHNY and CDR2 is SYGAGN. CDR3 region: CASATGGFGNTLYF. Partial CDR3 DNA: TGTGCCAGCGCGACAGGGGGTTTTGGAAATACG.

Note on this clone: Mouse names are used for the genes. The read ends 4 residues shy of where the CDR3 ends; the end is completed using the germline J gene. V usage is TRBV5 and J usage is TRBJ2-7, with TRBD1 as a possible D gene (5 bases). The CDR3 contains 15 residues. Germline CDR1 LGHNA, CDR2 YNLKQL (reference sequence). The germline V and J ends were trimmed by 0 bases and 0 bases, with 9 bases remaining between them. CDR3 region: CASSQDLDSSYEQYF. Incomplete CDR3 DNA: TGTGCCAGCAGCCAAGACCTTGACAGCTCCTAT.

Details on this clone: Genes and germline are mouse. The observed sequence ends 4 residues before the CDR3 terminus, with the missing tail filled in from the germline J gene. The rearrangement joins TRBV19 to TRBJ1-2; the match to TRBD1 covers 8 bases. CDR3 length equals 14 residues. Germline V gives CDR1 FNHDT, CDR2 SITEND (reference sequence). V lost 3 bases and J lost 0; bases outside the gene matches: 1. CDR3 DNA (partial): TGTGCCAGCAGTAGGGACAGGACAAACTCC. Translated: CASSRDRTNS. The CDR3 reads in full as CASSRDRTNSDYTF. The full variable domain, in which reference TRBV19 and TRBJ1-2 provide the parts outside the CDR3, is GGIITQTPKFLIGQEGQKLTLKCQQNFNHDTMYWYRQDSGKGLRLIYYSITENDLQKGDLSEGYDASREKKSSFSLTVTSAQKNEMAVFLCASSRDRTNSDYTFGSGTRLLVI.

The table lists this clone with a few counts. The genes and germline here are from mouse. The CDR3 end is not reached by the read, which stops 4 residues before it; the germline J gene fills it in. V and J are TRBV1 and TRBJ2-5, with 9 bases fitting TRBD1. This CDR3 spans 14 amino acids. The germline CDR1 and CDR2 sequences are NSQYPW and LRSPGD (reference sequence). CDR3 bases read: TGCACCTGCAGGGCCGGGACAGGGCGAGAC. It encodes CTCRAGTGRD. The whole CDR3 region reads CTCRAGTGRDTQYF.